This T cell receptor (beta chain) appears in the sequencing data of a study of blood T cell repertoires in COVID-19. Study at large: From the United States, Italy and Spain came samples of acute and convalescent COVID-19. PBMCs, B-cell-depleted T cells, or T cells were the source of the cDNA or gDNA that made up the material.

In the original processing: Quantification of nucleated cells was approximated via reference gene primer amplification. TCRdb keeps only in-frame clones here, not all; method: immunoSEQ multiplex PCR. The V and J calls and the clone size are those of that table, but D and trimming were determined from the DNA. This table has 65,000 to 100,000 clones, roughly 80% appearing once. Germline assignment: CDR1 LGHDT and CDR2 YNNKEL (reference sequence). The ends lost 1 base at V and 0 bases at J; junction bases unmatched: 0. This CDR3 region has 15 residues. The receptor's source is a woman of 80 years or more with acute or convalescent COVID-19. V and J are TRBV3-1 (or the pseudogene TRBV3-2) and TRBJ2-7, with 10 nucleotides matching TRBD2. The sequenced material came from peripheral blood. The CDR3, as DNA: TGTGCCAGCAGCCAAGCTAGCGGGGGCTCCTACGAGCAGTACTTC. Its protein is CASSQASGGSYEQYF.